The rows below give T cell receptor beta chains drawn from one sample of a study of cytotoxic CD8 clonotypes in ibrutinib-treated CLL. TCRdb keeps only in-frame clones here, not all; method: immunoSEQ multiplex PCR. The table has hundreds of thousands of clones, around four fifths seen once; the top ten hold approximately 7%. The sequences come from PBMCs, collected before ibrutinib treatment. The source of these receptors is a human donor with chronic lymphocytic leukemia. Each CDR3 is given with its conserved first and last residue. The order of the fields is CDR3 DNA, CDR3 protein, D gene, V gene, J gene, clone size. The D gene is left open where the match is weak. Clone size is not always given. Where it is, it says once, few, many or a class for expanded clones.

TGCGCCAGCAGCCAAGTGGCTAGCGGTCACTACGAGCAGTACTTC	CASSQVASGHYEQYF	TRBD2	TRBV4-1	TRBJ2-7	-
TGTGCCAGCAGTTTTGAGGGGGCTGGGGCCAACGTCCTGACTTTC	CASSFEGAGANVLTF	-	TRBV27	TRBJ2-6	-
TGTGCCAGCAGTTACGGCCAAGCCGTAGGGACCCAGTACTTC	CASSYGQAVGTQYF	-	TRBV6-5	TRBJ2-5	-
TGCGCCAGCAGCTTGGCCAGGGGGCTAAGCGAGCAGTACTTC	CASSLARGLSEQYF	TRBD1	TRBV5-1	TRBJ2-7	-
TGCAGCGTTGCGAACTATGGGACTAGCGGGAGCACCGGGGAGCTGTTTTTT	CSVANYGTSGSTGELFF	TRBD2	TRBV29-1	TRBJ2-2	-
TGTGCCAGCAGTTTCCAGGGACAGGGGTTGGAGACCCAGTACTTC	CASSFQGQGLETQYF	TRBD1	TRBV28	TRBJ2-5	-
TGCGCCAGCAAGCTAGCGGGAGAGGGGAATGAGCAGTTCTTC	CASKLAGEGNEQFF	TRBD2	TRBV5-1	TRBJ2-1	-
TGTGCCAGCAGCGTCCAGGGCCAACAAGAGACCCAGTACTTC	CASSVQGQQETQYF	-	TRBV9	TRBJ2-5	-
TGCGCCAGCAGCATTACAGGGCCCGAGGCTGGGGCCAACGTCCTGACTTTC	CASSITGPEAGANVLTF	-	TRBV4-1	TRBJ2-6	-
TGTGCCAGCAGCTCCGAGGCCAGGAGTTATCATGAGCAGTTCTTC	CASSSEARSYHEQFF	-	TRBV7-6	TRBJ2-1	-
TGTGCCAGCAGCAAAATTGGCTCCTACGAGCAGTACTTC	CASSKIGSYEQYF	-	TRBV21-1	TRBJ2-7	once
TGTGCCAGCAGTTTTGCGGGACTACCGTCCTACGAGCAGTACTTC	CASSFAGLPSYEQYF	TRBD2	TRBV28	TRBJ2-7	-
TGTGCCAGCGGGACGGCAATGGGCGGGAGCTCCTACGAGCAGTACTTC	CASGTAMGGSSYEQYF	TRBD2	TRBV7-6	TRBJ2-7	-
TGTGCCAGCACCCAGTCAGGAGAGACCCAGTACTTC	CASTQSGETQYF	-	TRBV11-2	TRBJ2-5	-
TGTGCCTGGAGTGAGGGAGGGTATAACTATGGCTACACCTTC	CAWSEGGYNYGYTF	-	TRBV30	TRBJ1-2	-
TGTGCCAGCAGCCCCCGTCGTCCAGATACGCAGTATTTT	CASSPRRPDTQYF	-	TRBV7-8	TRBJ2-3	-
TGCGCCAGCAGCCAGGCCCCCTACAGGGGTCCTCAGCCCCAGCATTTT	CASSQAPYRGPQPQHF	TRBD1	TRBV4-1	TRBJ1-5	-
TGTGCCAGCAGTTTATCCCAACTAGCGGGAGTTGACGAGCAGTACTTC	CASSLSQLAGVDEQYF	TRBD2	TRBV28	TRBJ2-7	-
TGTGCCACCGCCCACGTAGCAGGGGAGACCCAGTACTTC	CATAHVAGETQYF	-	TRBV15	TRBJ2-5	medium-sized
TGTGCCAGCAGTTTCGACAGGGGATGGGATGAGCAGTTCTTC	CASSFDRGWDEQFF	TRBD1	TRBV2	TRBJ2-1	few
TGTGCCAGCAGCCGAAATACCGATGGCTACACCTTC	CASSRNTDGYTF	-	TRBV7-9	TRBJ1-2	-
TGTGCCAGCAGTTTAGTGCCAAAAAGCGGGTCAAGCTCCTACGAGCAGTACTTC	CASSLVPKSGSSSYEQYF	-	TRBV27	TRBJ2-7	-
TGTGCCAGCAGTCCCCTGAGCGGGACCGTTGGCGATGAGCAGTTCTTC	CASSPLSGTVGDEQFF	TRBD2	TRBV2	TRBJ2-1	-
TGTGCCAGTAGTACGACAGGGAAGCAGTACTTC	CASSTTGKQYF	TRBD1	TRBV19	TRBJ2-7	-
TGTGCCAGCAGCCCTTTCGGCGGGAGAGGATACGAGCAGTACTTC	CASSPFGGRGYEQYF	TRBD2	TRBV7-2	TRBJ2-7	-
TGTGCCAGCAGTTCGACAGGGGGCGGAAGCACAGATACGCAGTATTTT	CASSSTGGGSTDTQYF	TRBD1	TRBV6-6	TRBJ2-3	once
TGCGCCAGCAGCCTGACTAGCGGGACCCCTTGGGAGACCCAGTACTTC	CASSLTSGTPWETQYF	TRBD2	TRBV4-1	TRBJ2-5	-
TGTGCCAGCAGTGAAGGGATTGGCTACACCTTC	CASSEGIGYTF	-	TRBV25-1	TRBJ1-2	few
TGCGCCAGCAGCCCCAGCGGGAGGGAGAGAGAGACCCAGTACTTC	CASSPSGRERETQYF	TRBD2	TRBV4-3	TRBJ2-5	few
TGTGCCAGCAGCCCGGAAGTGGGCTACTATGGCTACACCTTC	CASSPEVGYYGYTF	-	TRBV7-2	TRBJ1-2	-
TGTGCCAGCAGCCTCGGGACGGCGGCTGAAAAACTGTTTTTT	CASSLGTAAEKLFF	-	TRBV5-4	TRBJ1-4	-
TGTGCCAGCAGCGTAGGCGCAGGCAGCTCTGGAAACACCATATATTTT	CASSVGAGSSGNTIYF	-	TRBV9	TRBJ1-3	-
TGTGCCAGCAGCCAGGAACTAGCGGGAGTAACAGATACGCAGTATTTT	CASSQELAGVTDTQYF	TRBD2	TRBV4-2	TRBJ2-3	-
TGCAGCGTCCAAAAGGGGAGCCTCAACACTGAAGCTTTCTTT	CSVQKGSLNTEAFF	-	TRBV29-1	TRBJ1-1	few
TGCGCCAGCAGTCGATTGGGCCGGGGACGACCAGGCTACAATGAGCAGTTCTTC	CASSRLGRGRPGYNEQFF	-	TRBV4-3	TRBJ2-1	-
TGTGCCAGCAGCCCAATTACCGGGACCTATGGCTACACCTTC	CASSPITGTYGYTF	-	TRBV7-9	TRBJ1-2	-
TGTGCCACCAGCAGGAGGGACAGGGGAGCTGAAGCTTTCTTT	CATSRRDRGAEAFF	TRBD1	TRBV15	TRBJ1-1	once
TGTGCCAGCAGTTCCGGGACTAGAGGCGAGCAGTACTTC	CASSSGTRGEQYF	TRBD2	TRBV27	TRBJ2-7	few
TGTGCCAGCAGCCCGTGGGGGGCCGGGACCCTCAGTAATAAGGGCTATGGCTACACCTTC	CASSPWGAGTLSNKGYGYTF	-	TRBV5-5	TRBJ1-2	-
TGCGCCAGCAAGCTAGCGGGAGAGGGCACCGGGGAGCTGTTTTTT	CASKLAGEGTGELFF	TRBD2	TRBV10-1	TRBJ2-2	-
TGTGCCAGCAGCTTAGTGGGGGAGGGTTTGACCGACGAGCAGTACTTC	CASSLVGEGLTDEQYF	TRBD2	TRBV7-9	TRBJ2-7	large
TGCAGCGTTGTTCGGAGGCTCGTGGGTGGCTACACCTTC	CSVVRRLVGGYTF	-	TRBV29-1	TRBJ1-2	-
TGTGCCAGTAGTGTCGGCAACTACGCCGCAGATACGCAGTATTTT	CASSVGNYAADTQYF	-	TRBV19	TRBJ2-3	-
TGTGCCAGCACACCCCGAGGGGTACGCATGAACACTGAAGCTTTCTTT	CASTPRGVRMNTEAFF	-	TRBV28	TRBJ1-1	-
TGTGCCAGCAGTGGACAGGGGAGCACCGGGGAGCTGTTTTTT	CASSGQGSTGELFF	TRBD1	TRBV6-4	TRBJ2-2	few
TGTGCCAGCAGCTTAGATAAGGGCGGGGCCTCCCTCTACGAGCAGTACTTC	CASSLDKGGASLYEQYF	-	TRBV7-2	TRBJ2-7	-
TGTGCCAGCAGTTTTGCCACTAAGAGGTTGAATGAGCAGTTCTTC	CASSFATKRLNEQFF	-	TRBV27	TRBJ2-1	-
TGTGCCAGCAGCCACAGACTAGCGGGAGATGGTGAGCAGTTCTTC	CASSHRLAGDGEQFF	TRBD2	TRBV4-2	TRBJ2-1	few
TGCGCCAGCAGCCAATCCTATTCGCGTCACATTCAGTACTTC	CASSQSYSRHIQYF	-	TRBV4-1	TRBJ2-4	-
TGTGCCAGCAGCCCGATCACAGGGAATAGCAATCAGCCCCAGCATTTT	CASSPITGNSNQPQHF	-	TRBV4-2	TRBJ1-5	many
TGCGCCAGCAGTCAAACCAGGACTAGCGGCCGGGAGCTGTTTTTT	CASSQTRTSGRELFF	TRBD2	TRBV23-1	TRBJ2-2	once
TGTGCCAGCAGCATTAACGGGAACCTGGGGGAGACCCAGTACTTC	CASSINGNLGETQYF	-	TRBV7-3	TRBJ2-5	-
TGCGCCAGCAGCCCAGGACTAGCGGGAGTCTCCTACGAGCAGTACTTC	CASSPGLAGVSYEQYF	TRBD2	TRBV4-3	TRBJ2-7	-
TGTGCCTGGAGTCAGAGGGTCGCTGAGCAGTTCTTC	CAWSQRVAEQFF	-	TRBV30	TRBJ2-1	-
TGCGCCAGCAGCCAAGAAAGAGCGGGGGATGCCTACGAGCAGTACTTC	CASSQERAGDAYEQYF	TRBD2	TRBV4-3	TRBJ2-7	-
TGTGCCAGCACTCCTTTCGGGACAGGGACCGAGCAGTACTTC	CASTPFGTGTEQYF	TRBD1	TRBV6-5	TRBJ2-7	few